The clone carrying this T cell receptor (beta chain) appeared a few times. The data were obtained in a study of blood T cell repertoires in COVID-19. V was cut by 0 bases and J by 1 base, with 13 bases left in between. Germline V CDR1 and CDR2: SGHRS, YFSETQ. CDR3 length: 16 amino acids. The table came from immunoSEQ multiplex PCR; TCRdb's copy has only in-frame clones and leaves some out. The top ten clones hold 9.8% of a sample with 150,000 to 180,000 clones, 75% to 85% of them seen once. The origin of this receptor is a woman aged 45-60 years with acute or convalescent COVID-19. The sequenced sample was peripheral blood. This rearrangement joins TRBV5-1 to TRBJ1-1; D is perhaps TRBD1 (5 bases). The CDR3 region has the DNA TGCGCCAGCAGCTTGGCGTTGAGGCAGGGGAACACTGAAGCTTTCTTT. Amino acid sequence: CASSLALRQGNTEAFF.